The 6 T cell receptor beta chains in this list originate from one sample, sequenced in a study of blood T cell repertoires in COVID-19. Sequencing was performed with immunoSEQ multiplex PCR; in TCRdb, only in-frame clones are kept and a portion is missing. The table includes about 56,000 clones, roughly two thirds detected once. Sequenced input: peripheral blood. The receptors stem from a woman aged 65 to 85 with COVID-19, enrolled during active disease.

This chain connects TRBV6-5 to TRBJ2-5; 8 bases match TRBD2. There are 15 residues in the CDR3. Germline V CDR1 and CDR2: MNHEY, SVGAGI. The trim removed 2 bases at V and 5 bases at J, leaving 7 bases unmatched. This CDR3 reads CASSYGPQRGETQYF. The DNA for the CDR3 is TGTGCCAGCAGTTACGGACCCCAGCGGGGGGAGACCCAGTACTTC.

The chain has TRBV5-6 and TRBJ2-5, with 9 bases that match TRBD1. Unmatched junction bases numbered 8, after V lost 3 bases and J lost 5 bases. The CDR3 extends over 15 amino acids. The germline V gene has CDR1 SGHDT and CDR2 YYEEEE. The CDR3 region has the DNA TGTGCCAGCAGCTGGGTGGACAGGGGTTATGAGACCCAGTACTTC. Protein: CASSWVDRGYETQYF. Combining the CDR3 with reference TRBV5-6 and TRBJ2-5 gives the whole variable domain DAGVTQSPTHLIKTRGQQVTLRCSPKSGHDTVSWYQQALGQGPQFIFQYYEEEERQRGNFPDRFSGHQFPNYSSELNVNALLLGDSALYLCASSWVDRGYETQYFGPGTRLLVL.

The genes are TRBV6-5 and TRBJ1-1, with D perhaps matching TRBD1 (6 bases). The CDR3 extends over 16 amino acids. V dropped 0 bases and J dropped 0 bases, with 11 bases sitting between them. CDR1 MNHEY and CDR2 SVGAGI come from the germline V gene. The CDR3 reads CASSYSGNRVNTEAFF. CDR3 coding DNA: TGTGCCAGCAGTTACTCAGGGAACAGGGTGAACACTGAAGCTTTCTTT.

The chain uses TRBV10-3 and TRBJ2-7; D might be TRBD1 (5 bases). V was shortened by 0 bases and J by 12 bases, with 12 bases between the two germline ends. The CDR3 has 12 amino acids. Germline CDR1 is ENHRY and CDR2 is SYGVKD. In DNA form, the CDR3 reads TGTGCCATCAGTGAGTCGAGTACCACAGGGTACTTC. Translating gives CAISESSTTGYF.

This clone was seen only a few times. This chain links TRBV7-2 with TRBJ2-5; 11 bases map to TRBD2. CDR3 length equals 16 residues. V gave up 4 bases and J gave up 5 bases; unmatched junction bases: 9. Germline CDR1 reads SGHTA; CDR2 reads FQGNSA. The CDR3 sequence is CASSSQSSGGAETQYF. The DNA of the CDR3 is TGTGCCAGCAGCTCCCAAAGTAGCGGGGGGGCGGAGACCCAGTACTTC. Together with reference TRBV7-2 and TRBJ2-5, the CDR3 gives the full variable domain: GAGVSQSPSNKVTEKGKDVELRCDPISGHTALYWYRQSLGQGLEFLIYFQGNSAPDKSGLPSDRFSAERTGGSVSTLTIQRTQQEDSAVYLCASSSQSSGGAETQYFGPGTRLLVL.

This chain joins TRBV27 and TRBJ2-3; 7 bases agree with TRBD1. CDR1 is MNHEY, CDR2 SMNVEV, per germline (reference sequence). The CDR3 runs 13 residues. The V gene end was trimmed by 6 bases and the J gene end by 3 bases; junction bases not matched to a gene: 3. This CDR3 is CASRETGTDTQYF. The CDR3 nucleotides read TGTGCCAGCAGAGAGACAGGGACAGATACGCAGTATTTT.